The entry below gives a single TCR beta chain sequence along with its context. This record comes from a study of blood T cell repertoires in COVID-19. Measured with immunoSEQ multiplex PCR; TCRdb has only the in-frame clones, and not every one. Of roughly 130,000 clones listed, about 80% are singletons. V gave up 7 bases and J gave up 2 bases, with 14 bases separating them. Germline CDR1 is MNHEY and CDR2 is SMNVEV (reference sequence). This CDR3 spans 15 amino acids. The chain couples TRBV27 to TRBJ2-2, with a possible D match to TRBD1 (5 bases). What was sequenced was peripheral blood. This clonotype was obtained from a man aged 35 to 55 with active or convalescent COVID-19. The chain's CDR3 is CASKLTGANTGELFF. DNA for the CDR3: TGTGCCAGCAAACTAACAGGAGCTAACACCGGGGAGCTGTTTTTT.